This T cell receptor (beta chain) was identified during a study of blood T cell repertoires in COVID-19. The overall study: COVID-19 samples collected from the United States, Italy and Spain covered acute and convalescent phases. Sources were T cells, B-cell-depleted T cells, or PBMCs; the material itself was cDNA or gDNA.

Source study methods: How many nucleated cells were present was estimated from reference gene primer amplification. Here immunoSEQ multiplex PCR was the method, and the copy in TCRdb shows in-frame clones only, minus some. V and J calls plus clone size are reproduced from that table; the DNA served to infer D and trimming. The table records around 280,000 clones, around 86% of them present only once. J lost 4 bases, V lost 6 bases, and 6 bases had no gene match. Germline V gene data show CDR1 as WSHSY and CDR2 as SAAADI. CDR3 length: 14 amino acids. The V call is TRBV10-2, the J call TRBJ2-7, with TRBD1 identical over 10 bases. The receptor was isolated from a man in his 70s with acute or convalescent COVID-19. Specimen: peripheral blood. The CDR3 loop reads CASRPDRGLYEQYF. The CDR3 DNA reads as TGCGCCAGCAGACCCGACAGGGGGCTTTACGAGCAGTACTTC.